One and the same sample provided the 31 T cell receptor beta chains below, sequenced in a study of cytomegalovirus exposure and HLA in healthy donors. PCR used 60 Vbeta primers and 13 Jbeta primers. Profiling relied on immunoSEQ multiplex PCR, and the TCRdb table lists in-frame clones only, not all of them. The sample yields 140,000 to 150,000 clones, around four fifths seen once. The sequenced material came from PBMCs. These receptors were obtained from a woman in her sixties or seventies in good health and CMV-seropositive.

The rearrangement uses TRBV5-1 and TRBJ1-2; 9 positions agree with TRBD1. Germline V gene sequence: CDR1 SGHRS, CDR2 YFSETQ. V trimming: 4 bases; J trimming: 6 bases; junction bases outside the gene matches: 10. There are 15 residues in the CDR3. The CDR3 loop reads CASSAHRGQGDGYTF. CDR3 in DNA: TGCGCCAGCAGCGCGCATAGGGGACAGGGAGATGGCTACACCTTC.

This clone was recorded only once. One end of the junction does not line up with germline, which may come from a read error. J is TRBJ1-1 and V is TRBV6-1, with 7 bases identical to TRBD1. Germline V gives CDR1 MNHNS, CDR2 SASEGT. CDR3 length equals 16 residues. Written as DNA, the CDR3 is TGTGCCAGCAGAGAAGGCTGGGACAGCGGAAACACTGAAGCTTTCTTT. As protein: CASREGWDSGNTEAFF.

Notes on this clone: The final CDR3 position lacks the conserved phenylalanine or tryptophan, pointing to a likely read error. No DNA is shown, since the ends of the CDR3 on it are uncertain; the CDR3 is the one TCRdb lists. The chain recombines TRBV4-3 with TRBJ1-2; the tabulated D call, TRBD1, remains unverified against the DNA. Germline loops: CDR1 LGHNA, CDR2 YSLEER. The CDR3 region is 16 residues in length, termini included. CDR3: CASSQEPAGGSYGHTL.

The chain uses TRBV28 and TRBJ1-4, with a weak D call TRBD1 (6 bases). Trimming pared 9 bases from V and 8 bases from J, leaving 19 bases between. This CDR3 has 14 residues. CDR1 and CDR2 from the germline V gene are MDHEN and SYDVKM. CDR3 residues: CASSTGGAEEKLFF. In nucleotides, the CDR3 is TGTGCCAGTTCGACGGGGGGGGCGGAGGAAAAACTGTTTTTT.

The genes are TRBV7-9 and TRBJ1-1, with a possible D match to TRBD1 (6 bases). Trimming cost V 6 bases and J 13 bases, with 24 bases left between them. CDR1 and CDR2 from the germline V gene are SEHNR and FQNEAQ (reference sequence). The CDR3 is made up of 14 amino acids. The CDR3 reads CASSRLGATGGDFF. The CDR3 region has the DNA TGTGCCAGCAGTCGTCTGGGGGCTACAGGTGGGGATTTCTTT. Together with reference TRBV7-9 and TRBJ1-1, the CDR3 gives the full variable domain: DTGVSQNPRHKITKRGQNVTFRCDPISEHNRLYWYRQTLGQGPEFLTYFQNEAQLEKSRLLSDRFSAERPKGSFSTLEIQRTEQGDSAMYLCASSRLGATGGDFFGQGTRLTVV.

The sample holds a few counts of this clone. CDR3 protein: CASSLAGTTYEQYF. As DNA, the CDR3 is TGTGCCAGCAGTTTGGCAGGCACGACCTACGAGCAGTACTTC. The chain is built from TRBV27 and TRBJ2-7; D remains unclear. This CDR3 has 14 residues. Germline V gene lookup returns CDR1 MNHEY and CDR2 SMNVEV (reference sequence). V was trimmed by 3 bases and J by 2 bases, leaving 11 bases between them.

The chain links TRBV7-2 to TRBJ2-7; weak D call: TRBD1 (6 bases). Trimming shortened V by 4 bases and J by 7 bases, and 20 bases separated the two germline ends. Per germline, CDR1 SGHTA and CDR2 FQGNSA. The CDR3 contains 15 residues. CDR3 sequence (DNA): TGTGCCAGCAGCTCCACGACAGGATCATATGGGGAGCAGTACTTC. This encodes CASSSTTGSYGEQYF.

The CDR3 nucleotides are TGTGCCAGCAGCCCCCTTAGTGGCGGTACCTACGAGCAGTACTTC. Protein product: CASSPLSGGTYEQYF. The gene calls are TRBV9 and TRBJ2-5; D is ambiguous. The DNA end lines up better with TRBJ2-7; the J call may be wrong. The V gene's germline CDR1 is SGDLS and CDR2 YYNGEE. The CDR3 length is 15 residues.

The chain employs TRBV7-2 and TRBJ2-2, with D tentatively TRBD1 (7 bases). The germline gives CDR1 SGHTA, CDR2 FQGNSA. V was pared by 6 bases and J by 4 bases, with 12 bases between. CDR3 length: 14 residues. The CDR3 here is CASRRQGGTGELFF. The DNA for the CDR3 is TGTGCCAGCAGGAGACAGGGAGGCACCGGGGAGCTGTTTTTT.

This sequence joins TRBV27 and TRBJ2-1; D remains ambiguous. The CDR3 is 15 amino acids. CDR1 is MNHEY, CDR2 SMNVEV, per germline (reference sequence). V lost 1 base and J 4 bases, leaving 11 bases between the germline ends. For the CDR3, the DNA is TGTGCCAGCAGTTTATTCGGCGGATTGTACAATGAGCAGTTCTTC. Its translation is CASSLFGGLYNEQFF.

The CDR3 region is CASRAGGESEKLFF. The CDR3 nucleotides are TGTGCCAGCAGGGCAGGGGGCGAGTCTGAAAAACTGTTTTTT. The genes are TRBV6-5 and TRBJ1-4, with 8 bases lining up with TRBD1. This CDR3 spans 14 amino acids. V lost 6 bases to trimming and J lost 7 bases; unmatched junction nucleotides: 7. Germline values: CDR1 MNHEY, CDR2 SVGAGI.

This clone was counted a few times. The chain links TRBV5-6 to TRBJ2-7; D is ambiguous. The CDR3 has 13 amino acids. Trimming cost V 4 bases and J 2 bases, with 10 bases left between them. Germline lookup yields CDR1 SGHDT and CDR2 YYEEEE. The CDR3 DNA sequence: TGTGCCAGCAGCGCCCTAAAAGCCTACGAGCAGTACTTC. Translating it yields CASSALKAYEQYF.

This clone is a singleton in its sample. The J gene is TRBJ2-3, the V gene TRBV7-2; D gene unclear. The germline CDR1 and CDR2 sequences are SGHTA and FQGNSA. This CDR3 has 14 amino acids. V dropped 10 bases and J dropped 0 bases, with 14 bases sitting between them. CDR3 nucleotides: TGTGCCACCCGACTTGCCCCTAGCACAGATACGCAGTATTTT. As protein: CATRLAPSTDTQYF.

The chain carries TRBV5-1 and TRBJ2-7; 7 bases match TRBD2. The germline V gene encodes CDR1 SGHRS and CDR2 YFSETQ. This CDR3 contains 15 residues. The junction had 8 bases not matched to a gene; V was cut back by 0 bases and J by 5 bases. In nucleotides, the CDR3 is TGCGCCAGCAGCTTGGTGGGGGGGAGGGTCCACGAGCAGTACTTC. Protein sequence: CASSLVGGRVHEQYF. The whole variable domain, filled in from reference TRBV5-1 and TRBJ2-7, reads KAGVTQTPRYLIKTRGQQVTLSCSPISGHRSVSWYQQTPGQGLQFLFEYFSETQRNKGNFPGRFSGRQFSNSRSEMNVSTLELGDSALYLCASSLVGGRVHEQYFGPGTRLTVT.

The CDR3 protein is CASSYEADYGYTF. CDR3 bases: TGTGCCAGCAGCTACGAGGCAGACTATGGCTACACCTTC. The V gene is TRBV11-3, the J gene TRBJ1-2, with D unresolved. Germline V gene sequence: CDR1 SGHNT, CDR2 YENEEA. Trimming took 4 bases from V and 3 from J, leaving 9 bases between them. The CDR3 length is 13 residues.

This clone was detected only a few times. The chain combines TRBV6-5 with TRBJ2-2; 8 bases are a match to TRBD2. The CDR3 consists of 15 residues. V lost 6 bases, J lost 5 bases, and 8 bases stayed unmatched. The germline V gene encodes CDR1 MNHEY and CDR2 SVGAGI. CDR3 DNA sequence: TGTGCCAGCAGAATAAGGGGCGGGGGGACCGGGGAGCTGTTTTTT. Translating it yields CASRIRGGGTGELFF.

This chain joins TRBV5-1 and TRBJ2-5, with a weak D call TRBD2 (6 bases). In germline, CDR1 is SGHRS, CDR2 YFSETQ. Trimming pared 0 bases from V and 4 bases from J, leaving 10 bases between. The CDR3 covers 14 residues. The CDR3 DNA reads TGCGCCAGCAGCTTGGCCGTCGGGGGAGAGACCCAGTACTTC. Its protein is CASSLAVGGETQYF. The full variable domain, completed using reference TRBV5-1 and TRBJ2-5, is KAGVTQTPRYLIKTRGQQVTLSCSPISGHRSVSWYQQTPGQGLQFLFEYFSETQRNKGNFPGRFSGRQFSNSRSEMNVSTLELGDSALYLCASSLAVGGETQYFGPGTRLLVL.

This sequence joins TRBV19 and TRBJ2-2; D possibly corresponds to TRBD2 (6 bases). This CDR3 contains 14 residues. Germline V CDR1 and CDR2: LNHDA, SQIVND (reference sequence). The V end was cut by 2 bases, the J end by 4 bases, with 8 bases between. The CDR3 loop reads CASSIREVTGELFF. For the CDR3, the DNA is TGTGCCAGTAGTATAAGGGAGGTCACCGGGGAGCTGTTTTTT.

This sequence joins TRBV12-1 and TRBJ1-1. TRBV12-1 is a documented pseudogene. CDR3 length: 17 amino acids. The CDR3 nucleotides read TGTGCCAGCAGCTTTGCAACGCGGGTGTCCATGTACACTGAAGCTTTCTTT. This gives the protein CASSFATRVSMYTEAFF.

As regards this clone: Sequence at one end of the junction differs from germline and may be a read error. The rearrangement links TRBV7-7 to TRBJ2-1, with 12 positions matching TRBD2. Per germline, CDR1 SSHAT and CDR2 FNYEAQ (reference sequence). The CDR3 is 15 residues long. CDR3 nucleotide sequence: TGTGCTAGCAGCCCAGGGACTAGCGGGTTGGGGGAGCAGTTCTTC. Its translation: CASSPGTSGLGEQFF.

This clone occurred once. CDR3 DNA: TGTGCCAGCAGCTCCTCGGACTTTCAATATCAGTACTTC. Its translation: CASSSSDFQYQYF. V and J are TRBV7-2 and TRBJ2-7, with D maybe TRBD2 (5 bases). There are 13 residues in the CDR3. Germline CDR1 SGHTA, CDR2 FQGNSA. V was pared by 4 bases and J by 10 bases, with 17 bases between.

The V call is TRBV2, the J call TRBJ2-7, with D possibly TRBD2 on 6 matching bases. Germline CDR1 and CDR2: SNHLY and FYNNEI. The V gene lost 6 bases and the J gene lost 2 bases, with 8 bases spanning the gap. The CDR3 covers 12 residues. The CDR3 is CASREGTYEQYF. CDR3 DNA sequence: TGTGCCAGCAGGGAGGGCACCTACGAGCAGTACTTC.

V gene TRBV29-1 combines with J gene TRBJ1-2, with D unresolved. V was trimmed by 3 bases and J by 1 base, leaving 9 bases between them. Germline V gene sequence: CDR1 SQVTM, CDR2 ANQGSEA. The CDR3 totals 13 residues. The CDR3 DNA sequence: TGCAGCGTTGACTTCTCGGTTAACTATGGCTACACCTTC. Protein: CSVDFSVNYGYTF.

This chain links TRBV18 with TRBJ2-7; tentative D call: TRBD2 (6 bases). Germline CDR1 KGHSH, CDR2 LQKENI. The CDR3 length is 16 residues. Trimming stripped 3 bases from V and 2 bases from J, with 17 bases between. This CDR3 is CASSPWGNAGTYEQYF. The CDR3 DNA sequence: TGTGCCAGCTCACCGTGGGGGAATGCGGGAACCTACGAGCAGTACTTC.

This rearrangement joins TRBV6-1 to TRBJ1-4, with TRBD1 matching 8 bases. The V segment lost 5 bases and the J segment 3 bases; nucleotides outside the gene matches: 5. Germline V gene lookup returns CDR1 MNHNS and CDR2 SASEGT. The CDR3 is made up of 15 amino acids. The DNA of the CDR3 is TGTGCCAGCAGTACACAGGGGGGATCTAATGAAAAACTGTTTTTT. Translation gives CASSTQGGSNEKLFF.

DNA of the CDR3: TGTGCCAGCAAACAGGGTAATGAAAAACTGTTTTTT. Translated, it gives CASKQGNEKLFF. The chain has TRBV28 and TRBJ1-4, with D possibly being TRBD1 (6 bases). Germline V gives CDR1 MDHEN, CDR2 SYDVKM. V lost 7 bases and J 4 bases, leaving 7 bases between the germline ends. CDR3 size: 12 residues.

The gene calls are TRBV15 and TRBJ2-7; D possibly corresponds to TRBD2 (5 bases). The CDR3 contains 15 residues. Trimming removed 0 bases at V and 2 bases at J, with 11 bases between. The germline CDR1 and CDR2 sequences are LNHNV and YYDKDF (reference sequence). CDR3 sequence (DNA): TGTGCCACCAGCAGAGATCTTACTAGTCCCTACGAGCAGTACTTC. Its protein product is CATSRDLTSPYEQYF.

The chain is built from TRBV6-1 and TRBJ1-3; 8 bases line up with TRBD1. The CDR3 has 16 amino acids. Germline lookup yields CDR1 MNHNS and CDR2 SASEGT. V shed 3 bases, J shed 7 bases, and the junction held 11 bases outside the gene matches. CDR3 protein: CASSDWTGLGRNTIYF. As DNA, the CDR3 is TGTGCCAGCAGTGACTGGACAGGGCTAGGTCGGAACACCATATATTTT.

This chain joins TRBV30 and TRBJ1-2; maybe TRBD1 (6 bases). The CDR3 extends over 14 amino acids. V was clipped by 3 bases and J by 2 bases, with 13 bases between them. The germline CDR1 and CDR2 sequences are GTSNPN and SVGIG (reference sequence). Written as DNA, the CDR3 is TGTGCCTGGAGACCACCGGGACAAAACTATGGCTACACCTTC. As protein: CAWRPPGQNYGYTF.

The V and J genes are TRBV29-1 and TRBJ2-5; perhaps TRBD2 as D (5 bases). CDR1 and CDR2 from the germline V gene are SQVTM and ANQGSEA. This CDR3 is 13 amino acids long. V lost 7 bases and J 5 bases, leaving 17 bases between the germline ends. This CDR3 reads CSGTWAGGETQYF. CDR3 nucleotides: TGCAGCGGGACGTGGGCCGGCGGGGAGACCCAGTACTTC. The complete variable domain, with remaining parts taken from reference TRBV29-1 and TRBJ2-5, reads SAVISQKPSRDICQRGTSLTIQCQVDSQVTMMFWYRQQPGQSLTLIATANQGSEATYESGFVIDKFPISRPNLTFSTLTVSNMSPEDSSIYLCSGTWAGGETQYFGPGTRLLVL.

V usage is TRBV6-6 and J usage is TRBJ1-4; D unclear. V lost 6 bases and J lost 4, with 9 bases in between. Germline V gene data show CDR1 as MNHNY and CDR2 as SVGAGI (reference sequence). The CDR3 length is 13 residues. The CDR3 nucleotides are TGTGCCAGCAGAGACAAAAATAATGAAAAACTGTTTTTT. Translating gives CASRDKNNEKLFF.